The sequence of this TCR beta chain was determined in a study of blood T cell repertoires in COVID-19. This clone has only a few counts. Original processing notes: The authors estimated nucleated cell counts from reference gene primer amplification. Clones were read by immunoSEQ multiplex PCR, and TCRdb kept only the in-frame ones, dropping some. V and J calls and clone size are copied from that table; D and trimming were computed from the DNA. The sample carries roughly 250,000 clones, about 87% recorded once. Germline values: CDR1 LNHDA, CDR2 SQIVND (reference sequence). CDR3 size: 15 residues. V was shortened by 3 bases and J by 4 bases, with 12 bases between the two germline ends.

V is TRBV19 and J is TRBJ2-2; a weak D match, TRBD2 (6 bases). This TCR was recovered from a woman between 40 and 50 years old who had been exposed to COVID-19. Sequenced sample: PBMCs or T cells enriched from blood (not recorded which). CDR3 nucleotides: TGTGCCAGTAGTATGGAGGGGCGCGTCACCGGGGAGCTGTTTTTT. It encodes CASSMEGRVTGELFF.